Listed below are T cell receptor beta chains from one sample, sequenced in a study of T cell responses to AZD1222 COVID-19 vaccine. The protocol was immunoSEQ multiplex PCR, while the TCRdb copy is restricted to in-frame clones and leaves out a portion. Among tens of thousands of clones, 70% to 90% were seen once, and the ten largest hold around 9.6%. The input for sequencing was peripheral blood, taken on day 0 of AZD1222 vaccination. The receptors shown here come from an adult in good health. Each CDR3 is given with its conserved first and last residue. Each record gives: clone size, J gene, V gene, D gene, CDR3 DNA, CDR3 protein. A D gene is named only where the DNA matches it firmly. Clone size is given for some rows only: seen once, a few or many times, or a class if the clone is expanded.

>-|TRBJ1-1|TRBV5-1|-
TGCGCCAGCAGCTTGCTTGGGACAACGAGCACTGAAGCTTTCTTT
CASSLLGTTSTEAFF
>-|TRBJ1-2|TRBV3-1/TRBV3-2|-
TGTGCCAGCAGCCAGACAAGGAACTATGGCTACACCTTC
CASSQTRNYGYTF
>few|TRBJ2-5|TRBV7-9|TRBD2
TGTGCCAGCAAGGTCGCTAGCGGGGAAGAGACCCAGTACTTC
CASKVASGEETQYF
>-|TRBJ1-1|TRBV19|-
TGTGCCAGTAGTATGGGGGAGGCGAGGTCGACTGAAGCTTTCTTT
CASSMGEARSTEAFF
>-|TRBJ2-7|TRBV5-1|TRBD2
TGCGCCAGCAGCTTGGCTATCGCTAGCGGGAGTTACGAGCAGTACTTC
CASSLAIASGSYEQYF
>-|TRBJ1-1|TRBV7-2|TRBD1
TGTGCCAGCAGCAAGGGACAGGTGAACACTGAAGCTTTCTTT
CASSKGQVNTEAFF
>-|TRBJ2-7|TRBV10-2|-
TGCGCCAGCAGTGTTGGGAGATGGTCCTACGAGCAGTACTTC
CASSVGRWSYEQYF
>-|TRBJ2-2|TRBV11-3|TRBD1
TGTGCCAGCAGCCCCCGGGACAGGGTGGACGGGGAGCTGTTTTTT
CASSPRDRVDGELFF
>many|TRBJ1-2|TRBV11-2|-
TGTGCCAGCAGCCTTACAGGGTCCCTCTATGGCTACACCTTC
CASSLTGSLYGYTF
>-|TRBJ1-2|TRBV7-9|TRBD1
TGTGCCAGCAGCTTACAGGGGGCTCGGGACGTCCTAAGCTACACCTTC
CASSLQGARDVLSYTF
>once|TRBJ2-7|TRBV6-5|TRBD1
TGTGCCAGCAGTTACCGGACAGGGGGCGCATACGAGCAGTACTTC
CASSYRTGGAYEQYF
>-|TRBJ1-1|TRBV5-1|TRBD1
TGCGCCAGCAGCTCCCTGACCGGGACAGGGAACACTGAAGCTTTCTTT
CASSSLTGTGNTEAFF
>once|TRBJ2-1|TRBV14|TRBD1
TGTGCCAGCAGCCATAAGAAGAGGACAGGGGGCTCACGGGACAATGAGCAGTTCTTC
CASSHKKRTGGSRDNEQFF
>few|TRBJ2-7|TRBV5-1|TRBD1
TGCGCCAGCAGCTTGCCTACAGGGGGCGTGTACGAGCAGTACTTC
CASSLPTGGVYEQYF
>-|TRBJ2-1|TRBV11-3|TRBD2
TGTGCCAGCAGCTTAGCGCGGGGGGGTGAGCAGTTCTTC
CASSLARGGEQFF
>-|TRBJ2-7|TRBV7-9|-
TGTGCCAGCAACCTCGGGACGGGGGCCAACGAGCAGTACTTC
CASNLGTGANEQYF
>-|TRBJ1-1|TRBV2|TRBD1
TGTGCCAGCAGAACAGGGGCTGCGTATACTGAAGCTTTCTTT
CASRTGAAYTEAFF
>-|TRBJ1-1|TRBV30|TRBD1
TGTGCCTGGAGTAGGCCAGGGGGCAACACTGAAGCTTTCTTT
CAWSRPGGNTEAFF
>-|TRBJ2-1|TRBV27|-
TGTGCCAGCAGTTTGCAGGGCAATGAGCAGTTCTTC
CASSLQGNEQFF
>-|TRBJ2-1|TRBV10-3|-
TGTGCCATCAGTATACAGGCGGATGAGCAGTTCTTC
CAISIQADEQFF
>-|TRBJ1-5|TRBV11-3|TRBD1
TGTGCCAGCAGCTTAACTGCCCGGGACAGCCCAAATCAGCCCCAGCATTTT
CASSLTARDSPNQPQHF
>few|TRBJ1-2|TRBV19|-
TGTGCCAGCTACCGGGGGAATTTCTACACCTTC
CASYRGNFYTF
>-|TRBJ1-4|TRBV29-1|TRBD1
TGCAGCGTCACACAGGGGGGCCCTGAAAAACTGTTTTTT
CSVTQGGPEKLFF
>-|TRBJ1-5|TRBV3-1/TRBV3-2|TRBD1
TGTGCCAGCAGCCCGACGCCGGGACAGGAAAATCAGCCCCAGCATTTT
CASSPTPGQENQPQHF
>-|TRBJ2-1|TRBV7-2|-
TGTGCCAGCAGCTTAGCGCCCTGGAAGGATGAGCAGTTCTTC
CASSLAPWKDEQFF
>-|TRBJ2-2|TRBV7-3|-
TGTGCCAGCAGCCCCGCGGGTAACGGGGAGCTGTTTTTT
CASSPAGNGELFF
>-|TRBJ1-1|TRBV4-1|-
TGCGCCAGCAGCCAGGAGGGACGGCCGAACACTGAAGCTTTCTTT
CASSQEGRPNTEAFF
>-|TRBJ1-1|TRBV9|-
TGTGCCAGGCCGGGGGCCCCGAACACTGAAGCTTTCTTT
CARPGAPNTEAFF